This T cell receptor (beta chain) was obtained from a study of cytotoxic CD8 clonotypes in ibrutinib-treated CLL. Overall study: The subjects consisted of about a dozen relapsed/refractory and 15 treatment-naive individuals, with about 17 IGHV unmutated.

This clone occurred once. As yet, its antigen is unknown. V was trimmed by 6 bases and J by 1 base, leaving 12 bases between them. The V gene's germline CDR1 is MRHNA and CDR2 SNTAGT. CDR3 size: 14 residues. Study-wide points: Clonality at baseline surpassed age-matched healthy donors and tracked circulating CD8+ T-cell counts. Under therapy, public clonotypes either contracted or stayed stable, and they were uncommon.

T cells were sequenced at a targeted depth of 1 in 200,000 to 1 in 1 million. Profiled with immunoSEQ multiplex PCR; TCRdb holds only in-frame clones, not every one. This repertoire shows approximately 91,000 clones, 79% found once; its top ten account for roughly 5%. V gene TRBV6-4 combines with J gene TRBJ1-1; TRBD1 might be the D (6 bases). Source: PBMCs, taken after 12 months of ibrutinib treatment. The TCR comes from a human donor with chronic lymphocytic leukemia. This CDR3 reads CASRATGTNTEAFF. The DNA of the CDR3 is TGTGCCAGCAGGGCAACAGGGACGAACACTGAAGCTTTCTTT.